The table lists the clone carrying this TCR beta chain with a few counts. The antigen remains unidentified. Sequenced material consisted of expressed TCRB transcripts (all of the isolated RNA was reverse transcribed). The data were produced by immunoSEQ multiplex PCR, yet TCRdb's version contains in-frame clones alone and is incomplete. The table lists 400,000 or so clones, approximately 12% of them singletons, with about 0.01% in the top ten. This sample was included in a study of beta chain features in type 1 diabetes. Trimming removed 4 bases from V and 6 bases from J, with 11 bases in between. The V gene's germline CDR1 is GTSNPN and CDR2 SVGIG (reference sequence). This CDR3 contains 12 residues. Study-wide results and caveats: All four CD4+ subsets from Type 1 diabetes patients carried moderately but significantly shorter TCRB CDR3s.

Specimen: naive CD4+ T cells from blood. The origin of this receptor is a woman aged 18-29 years with type 1 diabetes. V gene TRBV30 combines with J gene TRBJ2-3, with D tentatively TRBD2 (6 bases). The CDR3 region has the DNA TGTGCCTGGACCGTAGGAGGGGATACGCAGTATTTT. This encodes CAWTVGGDTQYF.